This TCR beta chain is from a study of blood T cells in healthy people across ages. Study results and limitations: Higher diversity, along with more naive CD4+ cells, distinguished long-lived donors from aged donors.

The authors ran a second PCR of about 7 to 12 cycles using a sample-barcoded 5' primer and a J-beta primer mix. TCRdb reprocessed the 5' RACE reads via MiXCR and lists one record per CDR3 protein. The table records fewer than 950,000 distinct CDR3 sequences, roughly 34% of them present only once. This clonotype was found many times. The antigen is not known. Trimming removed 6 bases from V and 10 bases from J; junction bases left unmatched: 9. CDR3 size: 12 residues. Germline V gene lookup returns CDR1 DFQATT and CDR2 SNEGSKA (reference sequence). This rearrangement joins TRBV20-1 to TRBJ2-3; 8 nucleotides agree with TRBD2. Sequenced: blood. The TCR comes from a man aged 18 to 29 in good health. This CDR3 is CSAGLANWPQYF. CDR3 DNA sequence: TGCAGTGCCGGACTAGCAAATTGGCCGCAGTATTTT.